This T cell receptor (beta chain) was observed in a study of CD8+ T cells in alopecia areata. As for the study in general: Treated patients received oral tofacitinib, 5 to 10 mg twice daily.

RNA extraction and reverse transcription yielded cDNA as sequencing template. Assay used: immunoSEQ multiplex PCR; TCRdb lists only in-frame clones, some missing. The table lists some 130,000 clones, approximately 53% of them singletons. Germline CDR1 is SNHLY and CDR2 is FYNNEI. The CDR3 extends over 14 amino acids. V was clipped by 7 bases and J by 8 bases; unmatched bases: 7. The chain carries TRBV2 and TRBJ1-4; 10 nucleotides align to TRBD1. The receptor was isolated from a human donor with alopecia areata. This sample comprised CD4+ T cells sorted from blood, obtained at week 0. The CDR3 DNA follows: TGTGCCAGCACACCGGACAGGGGGGAGGAAAAACTGTTTTTT. Protein: CASTPDRGEEKLFF.